A selection of T cell receptor beta chains follows, all from one sample in a study of radiation and T cells in renal cell carcinoma. The data were produced by immunoSEQ multiplex PCR, yet TCRdb's version contains in-frame clones alone and is incomplete. The sample gives under 200,000 clones, about 85% of which show up once; 10% to 12% is in the top ten. The material was blood, obtained from a patient whose treatment included radiotherapy and nephrectomy. The receptors derive from a woman in her forties or fifties with renal cell carcinoma. Both conserved end residues are part of each CDR3. A D gene is named only where the DNA matches it firmly. Clone size appears in some rows only: once, few, many, or a class for an expanded clone.

J	size	V	D	CDR3	DNA
TRBJ1-2	.	TRBV5-6	TRBD1	CASSQGQGAYGYTF	TGTGCCAGCAGCCAGGGACAGGGGGCCTATGGCTACACCTTC
TRBJ1-5	.	TRBV18	.	CASSETHSNQPQHF	TGTGCCAGCTCAGAGACACATAGCAATCAGCCCCAGCATTTT
TRBJ2-2	.	TRBV30	.	CAWNHNTGELFF	TGTGCCTGGAACCATAACACCGGGGAGCTGTTTTTT
TRBJ1-6	.	TRBV4-3	.	CASSQDYGRGDSPLHF	TGCGCCAGCAGCCAAGATTACGGCAGGGGCGATTCACCCCTCCACTTT
TRBJ2-3	.	TRBV11-3	.	CASSLMGRDTQYF	TGTGCCAGCAGCTTAATGGGCCGAGATACGCAGTATTTT
TRBJ2-7	.	TRBV10-3	TRBD1	CAISGQGSNEQYF	TGTGCCATTTCGGGACAGGGCAGCAACGAGCAGTACTTC
TRBJ2-1	.	TRBV6-6	.	CASTNPRRAHEQFF	TGTGCCAGCACCAACCCGAGGCGGGCACATGAGCAGTTCTTC
TRBJ1-2	.	TRBV7-8	.	CASSLGRVSNYGYTF	TGTGCCAGCAGCTTGGGCAGGGTCTCTAACTATGGCTACACCTTC
TRBJ1-1	.	TRBV18	.	CASSIDKGSEAFF	TGTGCCAGCTCCATTGACAAGGGTTCTGAAGCTTTCTTT
TRBJ2-7	once	TRBV5-4	TRBD1	CASSRTGGIFYEQYF	TGTGCCAGCAGCCGGACAGGGGGTATCTTCTACGAGCAGTACTTC
TRBJ2-1	.	TRBV13	.	CASSLGGPDQNNEQFF	TGTGCCAGCAGCTTAGGGGGGCCCGACCAGAACAATGAGCAGTTCTTC
TRBJ1-1	.	TRBV6-1	.	CASLGTEGNTEAFF	TGTGCCAGCTTGGGAACAGAAGGAAACACTGAAGCTTTCTTT
TRBJ1-4	.	TRBV5-5	.	CASTLGRELYLGKLFF	TGTGCCAGCACCTTAGGCCGGGAGCTTTACCTAGGAAAACTGTTTTTT
TRBJ2-7	few	TRBV4-2	TRBD1	CASSQESGTEYEQYF	TGTGCCAGCAGCCAAGAGTCGGGGACAGAATACGAGCAGTACTTC
TRBJ2-3	.	TRBV19	TRBD1	CASSIGTGDTQYF	TGTGCCAGTAGTATTGGGACAGGAGATACGCAGTATTTT
TRBJ1-4	.	TRBV12-5	.	CASGSSTDSGEKLFF	TGTGCTAGTGGTTCGTCCACGGACAGCGGTGAAAAACTGTTTTTT
TRBJ2-2	.	TRBV2	.	CASSLRGAGTGELFF	TGTGCCAGCAGCCTCAGGGGGGCGGGCACCGGGGAGCTGTTTTTT
TRBJ1-2	.	TRBV7-9	TRBD1	CAIPDRANGYTF	TGTGCCATCCCGGACAGGGCCAATGGCTACACCTTC
TRBJ1-5	.	TRBV5-8	.	CASKRKDRPNQPQHF	TGTGCCAGCAAAAGAAAGGACAGACCCAATCAGCCCCAGCATTTT
TRBJ1-2	.	TRBV6-5	.	CASSYSTVYGYTF	TGTGCCAGCAGTTACTCGACAGTCTATGGCTACACCTTC
TRBJ1-3	.	TRBV20-1	.	CSAREGNTIYF	TGCAGTGCTAGGGAGGGAAACACCATATATTTT
TRBJ2-7	.	TRBV18	.	CASSPLRDEQYF	TGTGCCAGCTCACCATTGAGGGACGAGCAGTACTTC
TRBJ1-1	.	TRBV7-8	.	CASSLDEITGLTEAFF	TGTGCCAGCAGCTTAGACGAGATAACAGGGCTAACTGAAGCTTTCTTT
TRBJ1-3	.	TRBV6-1	TRBD1	CASSNNRGGNTIYF	TGTGCCAGCAGCAACAACAGGGGTGGAAACACCATATATTTT
TRBJ2-7	.	TRBV27	.	CASSLSGSDYEQYF	TGTGCCAGCAGTTTATCAGGGTCAGACTACGAGCAGTACTTC
TRBJ1-2	.	TRBV9	.	CASSPTSGVGGYTF	TGTGCCAGCAGCCCCACGTCAGGGGTTGGTGGCTACACCTTC
TRBJ1-1	.	TRBV4-1	TRBD1	CASSPGWDRENTEAFF	TGCGCCAGCAGCCCTGGGTGGGACAGGGAGAACACTGAAGCTTTCTTT
TRBJ2-5	.	TRBV5-5	TRBD1	CASSGTDQETQYF	TGTGCCAGCAGCGGGACAGACCAAGAGACCCAGTACTTC
TRBJ1-1	.	TRBV7-2	TRBD1	CASTPRGRTEAFF	TGTGCCAGCACCCCAAGGGGGCGCACTGAAGCTTTCTTT
TRBJ2-2	once	TRBV7-6	TRBD2	CASSLVGTTLPNTGELFF	TGTGCCAGCAGCTTAGTAGGGACTACCCTCCCGAACACCGGGGAGCTGTTTTTT
TRBJ1-1	.	TRBV5-1	.	CASSRRLSENTEAFF	TGCGCCAGCAGCCGCCGACTTTCCGAGAACACTGAAGCTTTCTTT
TRBJ1-2	.	TRBV15	.	CATTQGGDYGYTF	TGTGCCACCACTCAGGGAGGAGACTATGGCTACACCTTC
TRBJ1-5	.	TRBV19	.	CASSIAGSNQPQHF	TGTGCCAGTAGTATAGCGGGTAGCAATCAGCCCCAGCATTTT
TRBJ2-3	.	TRBV7-8	TRBD2	CASSLATSGYTDTQYF	TGTGCCAGCAGCTTGGCGACTAGCGGGTACACAGATACGCAGTATTTT
TRBJ1-6	.	TRBV5-6	TRBD1	CASSLRQGHSPLHF	TGTGCCAGCAGCTTGAGACAGGGGCACTCACCCCTCCACTTT
TRBJ2-7	.	TRBV27	TRBD1	CASSATRDRGTEQYF	TGTGCCAGCAGTGCCACTCGGGACAGGGGAACCGAGCAGTACTTC
TRBJ2-5	.	TRBV7-2	TRBD2	CASSLRLAGEETQYF	TGTGCCAGCAGCTTGAGACTAGCGGGGGAAGAGACCCAGTACTTC
TRBJ2-7	.	TRBV30	.	CAWSRPPRSYEQYF	TGTGCCTGGAGTCGCCCCCCGCGTTCCTACGAGCAGTACTTC
TRBJ2-5	.	TRBV6-5	.	CASSYSGSVETQYF	TGTGCCAGCAGTTACTCGGGGAGCGTAGAGACCCAGTACTTC
TRBJ1-5	.	TRBV7-2	.	CASSLASGEGQPQHF	TGTGCCAGCAGCTTAGCCTCAGGGGAGGGTCAGCCCCAGCATTTT
TRBJ1-1	.	TRBV7-6	.	CASSLAGNTEAFF	TGTGCCAGCAGCTTAGCAGGGAACACTGAAGCTTTCTTT
TRBJ1-6	.	TRBV30	.	CACNRELSSYNSPLHF	TGTGCCTGTAACCGAGAGTTAAGCTCCTATAATTCACCCCTCCACTTT
TRBJ2-1	.	TRBV5-1	.	CASDLGVGEQFF	TGCGCCAGCGACCTGGGGGTCGGTGAGCAGTTCTTC
TRBJ1-1	.	TRBV7-9	TRBD1	CASSSRTGTEAFF	TGTGCCAGCAGCTCGCGGACAGGGACTGAAGCTTTCTTT
TRBJ2-1	.	TRBV7-9	TRBD1	CASSYGTGMDEQFF	TGTGCCAGCAGCTACGGGACAGGGATGGATGAGCAGTTCTTC
TRBJ1-2	.	TRBV19	.	CASSWTGGMSGYTF	TGTGCCAGTAGTTGGACGGGTGGCATGTCGGGCTACACCTTC
TRBJ1-1	.	TRBV25-1	.	CASTIRHRALWTEAFF	TGTGCCAGCACAATACGTCACAGGGCCTTATGGACTGAAGCTTTCTTT